The 22 T cell receptor beta chains reported below all come from one sample, sequenced in a study of type 1 regulatory T cells. TCRdb passed the reads through MiXCR, listing each CDR3 protein once. Among roughly 21,000 distinct CDR3 sequences listed, about 45% were seen once. What these receptors recognize is not known. The sequencing sample was made of cultured T cells, either the whole culture or a sorted T cell fraction (not recorded which). All receptors derive from a human donor in good health.

This clonotype was detected a few times. The chain links TRBV18 to TRBJ2-3; 8 bases map to TRBD1. With 2 bases clipped from V and 4 bases from J, the junction kept 2 bases outside the gene matches. In germline, CDR1 is KGHSH, CDR2 LQKENI. This CDR3 has 14 residues. CDR3 sequence reads: CASSPSGQADTQYF. The CDR3 bases are TGTGCCAGCTCACCATCGGGACAGGCAGATACGCAGTATTTT.

This clonotype appeared a few times. This chain connects TRBV5-4 to TRBJ2-7; D possibly corresponds to TRBD2 (5 bases). V lost 0 bases, J lost 7 bases, and 14 bases lay in between. CDR1 and CDR2 (germline): SGHNT, YYREEE (reference sequence). This CDR3 comprises 14 residues. CDR3 sequence reads: CASSLEPSQREQYF. The CDR3 DNA sequence: TGTGCCAGCAGCTTGGAACCGTCGCAGCGGGAGCAGTACTTC.

The DNA of the CDR3 is TGCAGCGTTGAATTGCAAAGGGGAGGTACAGATACGCAGTATTTT. This sequence encodes CSVELQRGGTDTQYF. The rearrangement uses TRBV29-1 and TRBJ2-3, with D tentatively TRBD2 (6 bases). The germline V gene has CDR1 SQVTM and CDR2 ANQGSEA. CDR3 size: 15 residues. V lost 2 bases, J lost 3 bases, and 15 bases lay in between.

The chain couples TRBV4-2 to TRBJ1-1, with D possibly TRBD1 on 6 matching bases. CDR3 length: 16 amino acids. Trimming cost V 1 base and J 1 base, with 13 bases left between them. Germline V gene data show CDR1 as LGHNA and CDR2 as YNFKEQ. The CDR3 loop reads CASSQGGQPTNTEAFF. For the CDR3, the DNA is TGTGCCAGCAGCCAAGGAGGACAGCCGACGAACACTGAAGCTTTCTTT.

The chain employs TRBV2 and TRBJ1-5; tentatively, D is TRBD1 (6 bases). V lost 5 bases to trimming and J lost 5 bases, with 10 bases between them. Germline V gives CDR1 SNHLY, CDR2 FYNNEI. CDR3 length equals 13 residues. CDR3 region: CASSYRVYQPQHF. For the CDR3, the DNA is TGTGCCAGCAGTTACAGGGTTTATCAGCCCCAGCATTTT.

Relative to its sample, this clonotype is medium-sized. The genes are TRBV12-3 or TRBV12-4 and TRBJ1-1, with 9 bases aligning to TRBD1. With 6 bases clipped from V and 4 bases from J, the junction kept 6 bases outside the gene matches. The CDR3 is 14 residues long. CDR3: CASSKDRGGTEAFF. In nucleotides, the CDR3 is TGTGCCAGCAGCAAGGACAGGGGCGGCACTGAAGCTTTCTTT.

This clonotype appeared once. The chain employs TRBV4-3 and TRBJ1-5; D not resolved. V lost 4 bases and J 5 bases, leaving 15 bases between the germline ends. The germline CDR1 and CDR2 sequences are LGHNA and YSLEER. This CDR3 spans 15 amino acids. Here the CDR3 reads CASSLTTEDHQPQHF. In DNA, the CDR3 is TGCGCCAGCAGCCTAACTACAGAAGATCATCAGCCCCAGCATTTT.

The chain uses TRBV6-1 and TRBJ2-5; D tentatively fits TRBD1 or TRBD2 (5 bases each). Germline assignment: CDR1 MNHNS and CDR2 SASEGT. The CDR3 covers 15 residues. V was pared by 1 base and J by 2 bases, with 11 bases between. The CDR3 DNA is TGTGCCAGCAGTGAAGGGGGGAGAGGGCAAGAGACCCAGTACTTC. Encoded protein: CASSEGGRGQETQYF.

The chain combines TRBV6-6 with TRBJ2-1; D unresolved. The V gene lost 2 bases and the J gene lost 5 bases, with 10 bases spanning the gap. CDR3 length equals 14 residues. The germline V gene has CDR1 MNHNY and CDR2 SVGAGI (reference sequence). The CDR3 spells CASSYRSDNNEQFF. CDR3 nucleotides: TGTGCCAGCAGTTACAGGTCTGACAACAATGAGCAGTTCTTC.

This clonotype was picked up a small number of times. The chain has TRBV7-2 and TRBJ2-1, with 7 bases that match TRBD1. The junction had 10 bases not matched to a gene; V was cut back by 2 bases and J by 6 bases. CDR3 length equals 16 residues. Germline CDR1 reads SGHTA; CDR2 reads FQGNSA. CDR3 nucleotides: TGTGCCAGCAGCTTATTAAGGGGGCCGAGAGGCAATGAGCAGTTCTTC. Residues: CASSLLRGPRGNEQFF.

V and J are TRBV30 and TRBJ2-1, with TRBD1 matching 9 bases. The ends lost 6 bases at V and 8 bases at J; junction bases unmatched: 8. Germline CDR1 and CDR2: GTSNPN and SVGIG (reference sequence). The CDR3 consists of 13 residues. CDR3 DNA: TGTGCCTGTCAGTGGACAGGGGAAGATGAGCAGTTCTTC. It is translated as CACQWTGEDEQFF. Drawing the rest from reference TRBV30 and TRBJ2-1, the complete variable domain is SQTIHQWPATLVQPVGSPLSLECTVEGTSNPNLYWYRQAAGRGLQLLFYSVGIGQISSEVPQNLSASRPQDRQFILSSKKLLLSDSGFYLCACQWTGEDEQFFGPGTRLTVL.

The chain joins TRBV3-1 to TRBJ2-7; the D gene is possibly TRBD1 (6 bases). The CDR3 consists of 14 residues. Germline CDR1 reads LGHDT; CDR2 reads YNNKEL (reference sequence). The V end lost 3 bases, the J end lost 2 bases, and 11 bases lay between the germline ends. CDR3 sequence reads: CASSQPGHTYEQYF. The CDR3 DNA is TGTGCCAGCAGCCAGCCGGGACATACCTACGAGCAGTACTTC.

This clonotype has only a few counts. The chain employs TRBV6-5 and TRBJ2-3, with TRBD2 matching over 7 bases. The CDR3 has 15 amino acids. V shed 2 bases and J 8 bases; nucleotides not matched to a gene: 10. Germline V gene sequence: CDR1 MNHEY, CDR2 SVGAGI. This chain's CDR3 is CASSYVGLEKFTQYF. For the CDR3, the DNA is TGTGCCAGCAGTTACGTCGGACTAGAGAAGTTTACGCAGTATTTT.

This clonotype appeared many times. The chain links TRBV28 to TRBJ1-2, with D perhaps TRBD1 (6 bases). Germline CDR1 reads MDHEN; CDR2 reads SYDVKM. The length of the CDR3 is 15 residues. V lost 6 bases to trimming and J lost 6 bases, with 20 bases between them. The CDR3 loop reads CASSPSGTRVDGYTF. CDR3 sequence (DNA): TGTGCCAGCAGCCCATCCGGGACACGGGTCGATGGCTACACCTTC.

The rearrangement joins TRBV5-1 to TRBJ1-1; no reliable D call. CDR3 length equals 12 residues. In germline, CDR1 is SGHRS, CDR2 YFSETQ. Trimming took 5 bases from V and 1 from J, leaving 6 bases between them. CDR3 sequence (DNA): TGCGCCAGCAGTTGGGGGAACACTGAAGCTTTCTTT. Translating gives CASSWGNTEAFF.

The chain combines TRBV21-1 with TRBJ2-2. TRBV21-1 is a pseudogene. There are 14 residues in the CDR3. The CDR3 region is CASSERCNTGELFF. As DNA, the CDR3 is TGTGCCAGCAGCGAAAGGTGTAACACCGGGGAGCTGTTTTTT.

This clonotype was found a few times. V is TRBV18 and J is TRBJ2-3; 11 nucleotides align to TRBD2. This CDR3 is 16 amino acids long. From germline, CDR1 is KGHSH and CDR2 LQKENI. J was trimmed by 1 base and V by 5 bases; bases with no gene match: 5. CDR3 bases: TGTGCCAGCTCAAATAGCGGGGGGGCCGGCACAGATACGCAGTATTTT. This encodes CASSNSGGAGTDTQYF. The full variable domain, its missing parts supplied by reference TRBV18 and TRBJ2-3, is NAGVMQNPRHLVRRRGQEARLRCSPMKGHSHVYWYRQLPEEGLKFMVYLQKENIIDESGMPKERFSAEFPKEGPSILRIQQVVRGDSAAYFCASSNSGGAGTDTQYFGPGTRLTVL.

V gene TRBV7-9 combines with J gene TRBJ1-1; 8 bases line up with TRBD1. The V gene end was trimmed by 3 bases and the J gene end by 4 bases; junction bases not matched to a gene: 7. Looked up from germline, CDR1 is SEHNR and CDR2 is FQNEAQ (reference sequence). This CDR3 has 15 residues. CDR3 sequence: CASSFDRGGFTEAFF. CDR3 coding DNA: TGTGCCAGCAGCTTTGACAGGGGTGGGTTCACTGAAGCTTTCTTT.

The CDR3 loop reads CASSSRGGANTGELFF. The CDR3 DNA sequence: TGTGCCAGCAGTTCCCGCGGGGGGGCGAACACCGGGGAGCTGTTTTTT. This chain connects TRBV6-5 to TRBJ2-2, with 9 bases fitting TRBD2. The CDR3 spans 16 residues. Germline lookup yields CDR1 MNHEY and CDR2 SVGAGI. The ends lost 4 bases at V and 0 bases at J; junction bases unmatched: 3.

The chain carries TRBV30 and TRBJ2-5; no definite D call. This CDR3 has 13 amino acids. Trimming pared 5 bases from V and 2 bases from J, leaving 12 bases between. CDR1 and CDR2 from the germline V gene are GTSNPN and SVGIG (reference sequence). CDR3 protein: CAWQATDQETQYF. As DNA, the CDR3 is TGTGCCTGGCAAGCAACAGATCAAGAGACCCAGTACTTC.

The chain couples TRBV7-8 to TRBJ2-1; TRBD2 aligns across 8 bases. The CDR3 contains 18 residues. The V gene end was trimmed by 0 bases and the J gene end by 0 bases; junction bases not matched to a gene: 7. Per germline, CDR1 SGHVS and CDR2 FQNEAQ. This CDR3 is CASSLAPPGTSSYNEQFF. DNA of the CDR3: TGTGCCAGCAGCTTAGCCCCACCCGGGACTAGCTCCTACAATGAGCAGTTCTTC.

The chain has TRBV5-6 and TRBJ1-5, with a possible D match to TRBD1 (6 bases). The CDR3 consists of 16 residues. V was trimmed by 0 bases and J by 2 bases, leaving 12 bases between them. Germline CDR1 and CDR2: SGHDT and YYEEEE. The CDR3 reads CASSLAGGPGNQPQHF. The CDR3 nucleotides are TGTGCCAGCAGCTTGGCGGGGGGGCCTGGCAATCAGCCCCAGCATTTT. Full variable domain (rest looked up from reference TRBV5-6 and TRBJ1-5): DAGVTQSPTHLIKTRGQQVTLRCSPKSGHDTVSWYQQALGQGPQFIFQYYEEEERQRGNFPDRFSGHQFPNYSSELNVNALLLGDSALYLCASSLAGGPGNQPQHFGDGTRLSIL.